This record covers a single TCR beta chain. These data are taken from a study of blood T cell repertoires in COVID-19. This table comes from immunoSEQ multiplex PCR, and its TCRdb copy is limited to in-frame clones, with some not included. This table holds roughly 80,000 clones, about 92% found once. The V segment lost 5 bases and the J segment 1 base; nucleotides outside the gene matches: 4. This CDR3 region has 15 residues. Germline V gene data show CDR1 as LNHDA and CDR2 as SQIVND (reference sequence). Specimen: peripheral blood. The V gene is TRBV19, the J gene TRBJ2-2; TRBD1 aligns across 7 bases. The source is an elderly woman with active or convalescent COVID-19. The CDR3 loop is CASSSGTVNTGELFF. In DNA form, the CDR3 reads TGTGCCAGTAGTTCGGGGACAGTGAACACCGGGGAGCTGTTTTTT.